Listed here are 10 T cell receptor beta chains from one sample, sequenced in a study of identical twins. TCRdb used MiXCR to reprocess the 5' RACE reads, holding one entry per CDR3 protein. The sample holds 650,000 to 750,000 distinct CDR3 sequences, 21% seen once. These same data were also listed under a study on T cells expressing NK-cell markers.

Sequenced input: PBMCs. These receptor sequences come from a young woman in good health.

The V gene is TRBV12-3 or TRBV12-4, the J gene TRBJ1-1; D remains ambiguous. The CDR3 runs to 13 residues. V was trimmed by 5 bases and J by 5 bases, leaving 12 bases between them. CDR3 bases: TGTGCCAGCAGTCACCAGAGAGAGACTGAAGCTTTCTTT. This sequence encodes CASSHQRETEAFF.

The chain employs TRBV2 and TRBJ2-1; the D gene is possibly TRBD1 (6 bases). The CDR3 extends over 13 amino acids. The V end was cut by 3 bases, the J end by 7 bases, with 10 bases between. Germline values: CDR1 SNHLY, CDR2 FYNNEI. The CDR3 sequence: CASSDSTGNEQFF. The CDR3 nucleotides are TGTGCCAGCAGTGATAGTACAGGGAATGAGCAGTTCTTC.

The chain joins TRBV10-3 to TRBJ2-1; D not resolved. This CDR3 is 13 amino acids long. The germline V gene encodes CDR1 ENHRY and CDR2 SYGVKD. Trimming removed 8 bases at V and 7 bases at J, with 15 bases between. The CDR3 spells CAILVTRLNEQFF. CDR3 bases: TGTGCCATCCTGGTTACGCGGTTAAATGAGCAGTTCTTC.

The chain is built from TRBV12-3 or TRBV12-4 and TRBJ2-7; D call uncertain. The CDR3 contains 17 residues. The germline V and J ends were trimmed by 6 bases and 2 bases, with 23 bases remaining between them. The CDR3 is CASSVDLGPGPTYEQYF. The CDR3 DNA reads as TGTGCCAGCAGCGTTGACTTAGGGCCTGGTCCAACCTACGAGCAGTACTTC.

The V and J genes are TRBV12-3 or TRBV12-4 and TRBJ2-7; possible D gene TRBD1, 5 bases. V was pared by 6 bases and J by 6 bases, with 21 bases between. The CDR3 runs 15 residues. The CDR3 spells CASRTQGIAVSEQYF. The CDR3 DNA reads TGTGCCAGCAGGACTCAGGGAATAGCCGTTAGCGAGCAGTACTTC.

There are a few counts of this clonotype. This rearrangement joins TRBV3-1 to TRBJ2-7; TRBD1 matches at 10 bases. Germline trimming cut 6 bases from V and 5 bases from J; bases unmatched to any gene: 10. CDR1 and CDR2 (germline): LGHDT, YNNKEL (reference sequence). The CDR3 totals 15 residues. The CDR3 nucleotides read TGTGCCAGCAGAAAATCCGGGACAGGGGTCCACGAGCAGTACTTC. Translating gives CASRKSGTGVHEQYF.

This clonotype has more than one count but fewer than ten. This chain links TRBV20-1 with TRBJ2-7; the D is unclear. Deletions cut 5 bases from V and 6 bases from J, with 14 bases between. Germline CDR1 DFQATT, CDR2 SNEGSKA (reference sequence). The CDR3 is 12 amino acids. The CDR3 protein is CSAPRFSGEQYF. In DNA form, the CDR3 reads TGCAGTGCTCCTAGGTTCTCGGGCGAGCAGTACTTC.

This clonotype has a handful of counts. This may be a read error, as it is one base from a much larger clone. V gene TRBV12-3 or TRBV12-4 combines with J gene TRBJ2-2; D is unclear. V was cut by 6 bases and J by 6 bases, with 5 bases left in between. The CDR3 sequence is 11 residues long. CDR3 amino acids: CASRWAGELFF. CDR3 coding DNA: TGTGCCAGCAGGTGGGCCGGGGAGCTGTTTTTT.

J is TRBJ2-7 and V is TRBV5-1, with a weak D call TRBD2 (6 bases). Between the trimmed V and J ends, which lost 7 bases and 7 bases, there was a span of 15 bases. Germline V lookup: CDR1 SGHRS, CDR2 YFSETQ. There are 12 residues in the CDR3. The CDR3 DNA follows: TGCGCCAGCGGCGGGACCGTCGAGGAGCAGTACTTC. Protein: CASGGTVEEQYF.

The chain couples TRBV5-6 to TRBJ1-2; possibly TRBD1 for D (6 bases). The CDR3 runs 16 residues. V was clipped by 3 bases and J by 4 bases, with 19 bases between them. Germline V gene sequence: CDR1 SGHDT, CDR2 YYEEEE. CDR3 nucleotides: TGTGCCAGCAGCTCGCCCCTACAGGGCCAGGTCTATGGCTACACCTTC. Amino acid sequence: CASSSPLQGQVYGYTF.